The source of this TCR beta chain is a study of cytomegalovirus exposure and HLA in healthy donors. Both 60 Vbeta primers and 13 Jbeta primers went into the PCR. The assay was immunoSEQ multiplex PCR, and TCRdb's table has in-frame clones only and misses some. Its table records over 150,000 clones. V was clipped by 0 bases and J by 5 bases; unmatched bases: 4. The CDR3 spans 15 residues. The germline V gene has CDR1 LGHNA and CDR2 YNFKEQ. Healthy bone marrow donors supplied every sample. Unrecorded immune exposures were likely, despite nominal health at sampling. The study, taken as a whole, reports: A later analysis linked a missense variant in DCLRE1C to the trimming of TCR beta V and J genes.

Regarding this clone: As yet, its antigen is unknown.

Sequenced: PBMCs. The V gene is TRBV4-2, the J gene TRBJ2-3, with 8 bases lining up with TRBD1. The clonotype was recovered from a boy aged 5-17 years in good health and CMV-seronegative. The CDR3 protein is CASSQEQGAGDTQYF. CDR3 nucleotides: TGTGCCAGCAGCCAAGAGCAGGGGGCGGGAGATACGCAGTATTTT.